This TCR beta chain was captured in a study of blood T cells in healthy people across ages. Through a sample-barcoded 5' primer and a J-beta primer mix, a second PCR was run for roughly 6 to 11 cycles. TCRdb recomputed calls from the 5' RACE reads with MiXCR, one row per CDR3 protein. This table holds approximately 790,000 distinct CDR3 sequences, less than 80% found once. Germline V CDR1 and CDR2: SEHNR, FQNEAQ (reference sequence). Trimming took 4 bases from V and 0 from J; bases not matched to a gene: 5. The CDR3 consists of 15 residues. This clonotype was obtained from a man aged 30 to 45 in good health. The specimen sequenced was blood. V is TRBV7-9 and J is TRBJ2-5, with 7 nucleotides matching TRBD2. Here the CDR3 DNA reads TGTGCCAGCAGCTCGGCGGGGGTGAACCAAGAGACCCAGTACTTC. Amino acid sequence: CASSSAGVNQETQYF.